These T cell receptor beta chains were read from a single sample in a study of shared clonotypes between healthy human individuals. TCRdb keeps only in-frame clones here, not all; method: immunoSEQ multiplex PCR. The table lists approximately 2.1 million clones, over 85% of them singletons, with around 0.4% in the top ten. The sequenced sample was naive CD4+ T cells from PBMCs. The source is a man aged 18 to 30 in good health. Some clones in this sample may be carry-over from other donors' samples. Each CDR3 is given with its conserved first and last residue. D genes are given only for firm matches. Size is omitted from some rows. Given values are once, few, many or a class for expanded clones.

j_gene	abundance	v_gene	d_gene	CDR3aa	CDR3nt
TRBJ1-5	NA	TRBV10-3	NA	CAITLYGFPQPQHF	TGTGCCATCACACTCTACGGTTTTCCTCAGCCCCAGCATTTT
TRBJ2-1	NA	TRBV10-1	NA	CASRVPGVQEQFF	TGCGCCAGCAGGGTACCTGGGGTACAGGAGCAGTTCTTC
TRBJ1-1	NA	TRBV20-1	NA	CSASRADEAFF	TGCAGTGCTAGCAGGGCGGATGAAGCTTTCTTT
TRBJ2-5	NA	TRBV11-2	NA	CASSLDLGTPYF	TGTGCCAGCAGCTTAGACCTCGGGACCCCGTACTTC
TRBJ1-2	few	TRBV7-2	NA	CASTSDRAPGYTF	TGTGCCAGCACCTCGGACAGAGCCCCTGGCTACACCTTC
TRBJ1-3	NA	TRBV10-3	TRBD1	CAIRPGQTKNSSGNTIYF	TGTGCCATCAGACCGGGACAGACGAAAAATTCCTCTGGAAACACCATATATTTT
TRBJ2-5	NA	TRBV5-6	TRBD1	CASRGQGAAETQYF	TGTGCCAGCAGGGGACAGGGGGCGGCGGAGACCCAGTACTTC
TRBJ1-3	NA	TRBV7-9	NA	CASSRRELGNTIYF	TGTGCCAGCAGCCGGAGGGAGCTTGGAAACACCATATATTTT
TRBJ1-5	NA	TRBV19	NA	CASSKEGLQPQHF	TGTGCCAGTAGTAAGGAAGGGCTTCAGCCCCAGCATTTT
TRBJ1-2	few	TRBV30	NA	CALDQGNYGYTF	TGTGCCCTTGACCAGGGTAACTATGGCTACACCTTC
TRBJ1-5	NA	TRBV6-1	NA	CASSEGRIPNQPQHF	TGTGCCAGCAGTGAGGGTCGGATTCCCAATCAGCCCCAGCATTTT
TRBJ2-3	once	TRBV5-6	TRBD1	CASSINIGQVTADTQYF	TGTGCCAGCAGCATAAATATCGGACAGGTTACGGCAGATACGCAGTATTTT
TRBJ2-7	NA	TRBV7-2	NA	CASSEDTSSYEQYF	TGTGCCAGCAGTGAAGATACTTCCTCCTACGAGCAGTACTTC
TRBJ2-7	NA	TRBV9	TRBD1	CASSPRQGFNEQYF	TGTGCCAGCAGCCCACGACAGGGATTTAACGAGCAGTACTTC
TRBJ2-3	NA	TRBV10-1	NA	CASSPNTDTQYF	TGCGCCAGCAGCCCCAACACAGATACGCAGTATTTT
TRBJ1-4	NA	TRBV9	NA	CASSARGTDGEKLFF	TGTGCCAGCAGCGCCCGAGGGACGGATGGGGAGAAACTGTTTTTT
TRBJ2-7	NA	TRBV18	NA	CASSAGSYEQYF	TGTGCCAGCTCGGCGGGCTCCTACGAGCAGTACTTC
TRBJ2-5	few	TRBV2	NA	CASSEYGQETQYF	TGTGCCAGCAGTGAATATGGACAAGAGACCCAGTACTTC
TRBJ1-2	NA	TRBV19	TRBD1	CASIQDRAGYGYTF	TGTGCCAGTATTCAGGACAGGGCCGGCTATGGCTACACCTTC
TRBJ2-7	NA	TRBV5-4	NA	CASSLGVSREDEQYF	TGTGCCAGCAGCTTGGGGGTAAGTCGCGAGGACGAGCAGTACTTC
TRBJ2-7	NA	TRBV7-2	NA	CASSPDPRGLTQYF	TGTGCCAGCAGCCCGGACCCGAGGGGTTTGACGCAGTACTTC
TRBJ1-1	NA	TRBV6-1	TRBD1	CASSGSPGGGTEAFF	TGTGCCAGCAGTGGATCACCAGGGGGAGGCACTGAAGCTTTCTTT
TRBJ2-3	NA	TRBV5-1	TRBD1	CASGTGAGDTQYF	TGCGCCAGCGGGACAGGGGCCGGAGATACGCAGTATTTT
TRBJ2-5	NA	TRBV7-9	NA	CASSSGWLETQYF	TGTGCCAGCAGCTCGGGTTGGTTGGAGACCCAGTACTTC
TRBJ2-7	NA	TRBV11-2	TRBD2	CASSFTSGASYEQYF	TGTGCCAGCAGCTTTACTAGCGGTGCCTCCTACGAGCAGTACTTC
TRBJ1-2	NA	TRBV30	NA	CAWSREDNGYTF	TGTGCCTGGAGCCGGGAAGATAATGGCTACACCTTC
TRBJ2-1	NA	TRBV19	NA	CASSTLVGTGYYNEQFF	TGTGCCAGTAGTACCCTCGTCGGGACGGGATACTACAATGAGCAGTTCTTC
TRBJ2-3	NA	TRBV28	TRBD2	CASSPGLAGEDTQYF	TGTGCCAGCAGTCCCGGGCTAGCGGGAGAAGATACGCAGTATTTT
TRBJ1-2	NA	TRBV7-8	TRBD1	CASSFRDRGEGGYTF	TGTGCCAGCAGCTTCAGGGACAGGGGGGAGGGTGGCTACACCTTC
TRBJ1-3	NA	TRBV27	NA	CASSRGRFSGNTIYF	TGTGCCAGCAGTCGGGGACGGTTCTCTGGAAACACCATATATTTT
TRBJ1-5	NA	TRBV19	TRBD1	CASSIVGQGAGQPQHF	TGTGCCAGTAGTATCGTGGGGCAGGGGGCTGGTCAGCCCCAGCATTTT
TRBJ2-5	NA	TRBV5-6	TRBD1	CASSPDRTETQYF	TGTGCCAGCAGCCCGGACAGGACGGAGACCCAGTACTTC